Described below is a single T cell receptor (beta chain) sequence and its context. The data stem from a study of blood T cell repertoires in COVID-19. Study-wide context: PBMCs, B-cell-depleted T cells, or T cells were the source of the cDNA or gDNA that made up the material.

Original analysis: Amplified reference gene primers provided the basis for estimating nucleated cell counts. Libraries were prepared by immunoSEQ multiplex PCR; TCRdb keeps only in-frame clonotypes and omits some of them. That table supplies the V and J calls and clone size; D and trimming were determined from the DNA. The profile covers roughly 500,000 clones, with approximately 91% appearing a single time and 8.3% taken by the ten largest. The J segment lost 10 bases and the V segment lost 7 bases, leaving 9 bases of the junction unmatched. Germline assignment: CDR1 SGHNT and CDR2 YENEEA. The CDR3 is made up of 14 amino acids. Participants, about 18 to 95 years old, spanned 25 or so US areas.

The sample comprised PBMCs or T cells enriched from blood (not recorded which). The chain is built from TRBV11-3 and TRBJ2-1; 11 bases are a match to TRBD2. This TCR derives from a woman aged 55 to 70 who had recovered from COVID-19. Written as DNA, the CDR3 is TGTGCCAGCACCCCGGCTAGCGGGGGGAAGGAGCAGTTCTTC. This encodes CASTPASGGKEQFF.